This T cell receptor beta chain was profiled in a study of immune evolution from preneoplasia to lung adenocarcinoma. Using immunoSEQ multiplex PCR, the repertoire was profiled, and TCRdb retains in-frame clones only, with some absent. The sample has about 4,200 clones, about four fifths seen once; the top ten hold 6%. H&E slides confirmed each diagnosis, reviewed by two pathologists independently. With regard to this clone: The antigen remains unidentified.

Broader study findings: Top clone share appeared to fall from AAH through AIS, MIA, adenocarcinoma.

CDR1 and CDR2 from the germline V gene are SQVTM and ANQGSEA. This CDR3 has 12 amino acids. Trimming stripped 6 bases from V and 3 bases from J, with 12 bases between. The sample was FFPE adjacent normal lung tissue. The rearrangement joins TRBV29-1 to TRBJ2-7; D gene unclear. This clonotype was sampled from a person aged 70 to 85 with lung adenocarcinoma. This chain's CDR3 is CSVRAVSYEQYF. In nucleotides, the CDR3 is TGCAGCGTCCGGGCGGTAAGCTACGAGCAGTACTTC.